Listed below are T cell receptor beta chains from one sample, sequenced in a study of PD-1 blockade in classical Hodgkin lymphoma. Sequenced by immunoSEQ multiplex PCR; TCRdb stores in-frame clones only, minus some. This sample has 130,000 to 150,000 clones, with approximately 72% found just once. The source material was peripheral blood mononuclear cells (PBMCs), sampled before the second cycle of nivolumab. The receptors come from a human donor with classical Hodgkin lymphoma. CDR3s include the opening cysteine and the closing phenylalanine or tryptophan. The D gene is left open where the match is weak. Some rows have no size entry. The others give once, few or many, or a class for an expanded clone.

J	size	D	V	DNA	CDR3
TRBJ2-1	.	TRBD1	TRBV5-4	TGTGCCAGCAGCTATAGACAGGGGGCGCGGGTAGCGGGATCGGTTGAGCAGTTCTTC	CASSYRQGARVAGSVEQFF
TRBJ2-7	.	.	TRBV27	TGTGCCAGCAGTTTTAGTTGGCCCCAGACCTACGAGCAGTACTTC	CASSFSWPQTYEQYF
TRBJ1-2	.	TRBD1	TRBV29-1	TGCAGCGTTAGGACAGGCACCCCGGGCTACACCTTC	CSVRTGTPGYTF
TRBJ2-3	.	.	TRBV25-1	TGTGCCAGCAGTGGCCCCGGACAGCCCAATTGGTATTTT	CASSGPGQPNWYF
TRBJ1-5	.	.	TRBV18	TGTGCCAGCTCACCGATGAGCAATCAGCCCCAGCATTTT	CASSPMSNQPQHF
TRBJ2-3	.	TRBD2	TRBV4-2	TGTGCCAGCAGCCACCCTAGCGGGGGGGCAACCGATACGCAGTATTTT	CASSHPSGGATDTQYF
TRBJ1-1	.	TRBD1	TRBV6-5	TGTGCCAGCAGCTTTACAGGGGATAACACTGAAGCTTTCTTT	CASSFTGDNTEAFF
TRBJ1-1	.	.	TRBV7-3	TGTGCCAGCAGCTTATACGGCGTGATGAACACTGAAGCTTTCTTT	CASSLYGVMNTEAFF
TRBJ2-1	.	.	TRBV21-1	TGTGCCAGCAGCAAAGATGGACTAGCGGGAGATGACGAGCAGTTCTTC	CASSKDGLAGDDEQFF
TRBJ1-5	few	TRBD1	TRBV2	TGTGCCAGCAGTTGGACAGGGCGAGGCAATCAGCCCCAGCATTTT	CASSWTGRGNQPQHF
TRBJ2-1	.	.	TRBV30	TGTGCCTGGAGTGTACGTGGGGATGAGCAGTTCTTC	CAWSVRGDEQFF
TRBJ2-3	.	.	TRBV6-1	TGTGCCAGCGGTGACAGCAGCACAGATACGCAGTATTTT	CASGDSSTDTQYF
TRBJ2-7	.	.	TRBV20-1	TGCAGTGCTACACAAGGCTACGAGCAGTACTTC	CSATQGYEQYF
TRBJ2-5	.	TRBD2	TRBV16	TGTGCCAGCAGCCAGACGACTAGCGGGAGGGCCCTACCCAAGGAGACCCAGTACTTC	CASSQTTSGRALPKETQYF
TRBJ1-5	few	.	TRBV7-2	TGTGCCAGCAGCTTAGCGTATAGCAATCAGCCCCAGCATTTT	CASSLAYSNQPQHF
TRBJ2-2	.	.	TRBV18	TGTGCCAGCTCACCTGGGCAGAACACCGGGGAGCTGTTTTTT	CASSPGQNTGELFF
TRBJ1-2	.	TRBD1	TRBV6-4	TGTGCCAGCAGTGATCCCGGACAGGGAAAAACCTTC	CASSDPGQGKTF
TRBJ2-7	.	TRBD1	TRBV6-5	TGTGCCAGTGGGGACAGGGCCCACGAGCAGTACTTC	CASGDRAHEQYF
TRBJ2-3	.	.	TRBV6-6	TGTGCCAGCCGGGACTTCCCAACAGATACGCAGTATTTT	CASRDFPTDTQYF
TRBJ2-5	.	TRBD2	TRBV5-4	TGTGCCAGCAGCGGAGCGGGAGGGCCGGGGGAGACCCAGTACTTC	CASSGAGGPGETQYF
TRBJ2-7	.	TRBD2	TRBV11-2	TGTGCCAGCAGCTTACCGACTAGCGGATACGAGCAGTACTTC	CASSLPTSGYEQYF
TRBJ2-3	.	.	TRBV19	TGTGCCACCCGGGGGGCAGGCACAGATACGCAGTATTTT	CATRGAGTDTQYF
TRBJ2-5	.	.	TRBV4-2	TGTGCCAGCAGCCAAGCCCGGGGGGAGACCCAGTACTTC	CASSQARGETQYF
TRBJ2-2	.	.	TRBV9	TGTGCCAGCAGCGTAGACACCGGGGAGCTGTTTTTT	CASSVDTGELFF
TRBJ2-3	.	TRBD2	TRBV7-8	TGTGCCAGCAGCATAGCGGGGGGGCCTGCAGATACGCAGTATTTT	CASSIAGGPADTQYF
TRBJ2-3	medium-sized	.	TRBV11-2	TGTGCCAGCAGCTTAGGAGCCGATACGCAGTATTTT	CASSLGADTQYF
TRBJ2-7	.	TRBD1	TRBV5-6	TGTGCCAGCAGCTTGGCCCTTCGGGGACAGGGTAACGAGCAGTACTTC	CASSLALRGQGNEQYF
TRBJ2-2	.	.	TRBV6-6	TGTGCCAGCAGTTACCAGGGGTTGAGCACCGGGGAGCTGTTTTTT	CASSYQGLSTGELFF
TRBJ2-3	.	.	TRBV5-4	TGTGCCAGCAGCCCTGCGGGGGCTCCAGATACGCAGTATTTT	CASSPAGAPDTQYF
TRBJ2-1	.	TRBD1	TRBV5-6	TGTGCCAGCAGCATTGGGACAGAATACAATGAGCAGTTCTTC	CASSIGTEYNEQFF
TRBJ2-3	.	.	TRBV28	TGTGCCAGCAGTTTAGCAGGGGGGTTTGGCGACACAGATACGCAGTATTTT	CASSLAGGFGDTDTQYF
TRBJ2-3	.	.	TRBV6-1	TGTGCCAGCAGGGCCTGGCAGAGCACAGATACGCAGTATTTT	CASRAWQSTDTQYF
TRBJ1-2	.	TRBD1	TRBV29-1	TGCAGCGTTGGACCGGGACAGGGGGCGAAAGGCTACACCTTC	CSVGPGQGAKGYTF
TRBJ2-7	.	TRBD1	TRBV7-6	TGTGCCAGCAGCTTAGGGGACAGGGGTTCCTACGAGCAGTACTTC	CASSLGDRGSYEQYF
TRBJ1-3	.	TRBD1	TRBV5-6	TGTGCCAGCAGCTTGGCCGGACAGGGGGACTCTGGAAACACCATATATTTT	CASSLAGQGDSGNTIYF
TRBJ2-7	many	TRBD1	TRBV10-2	TGCGCCAGCAGTGGACAGGGGAATGCCTACGAGCAGTACTTC	CASSGQGNAYEQYF
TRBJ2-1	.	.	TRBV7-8	TGTGCCAGCAGCTTAAGCCAGAACAATGAGCAGTTCTTC	CASSLSQNNEQFF
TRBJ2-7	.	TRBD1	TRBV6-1	TGTGCCATCAAAGGACAGGGTTACGAGCAGTACTTC	CAIKGQGYEQYF
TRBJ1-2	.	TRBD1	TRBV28	TGTGCCAGCAGCCCCGGGACAGGGATCGGCTACACCTTC	CASSPGTGIGYTF
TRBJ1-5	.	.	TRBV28	TGTGCCAGCAGCCAACAGAATCAGCCCCAGCATTTT	CASSQQNQPQHF
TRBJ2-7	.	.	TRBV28	TGTGCCAGCAAAGTCCAAAGCTCCTACGAGCAGTACTTC	CASKVQSSYEQYF
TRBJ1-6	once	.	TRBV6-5	TGTGCCAGCAGGGGGACTGGGTCACCCCTCCACTTT	CASRGTGSPLHF
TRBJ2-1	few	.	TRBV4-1	TGCGCCAGCAGCCAAGAAGGCAGAGACAATGAGCAGTTCTTC	CASSQEGRDNEQFF
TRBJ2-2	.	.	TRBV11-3	TGTGCCAGCAGCGCGGGACAGAACACCGGGGAGCTGTTTTTT	CASSAGQNTGELFF
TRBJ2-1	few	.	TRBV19	TGTGCCAGTAGTATGTTGATTCTAGGTACGGTGCAGTTCTTC	CASSMLILGTVQFF
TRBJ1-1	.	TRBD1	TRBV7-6	TGTGCCAGCAGCTTGGGACAGGGCCTTGAAGCTTTCTTT	CASSLGQGLEAFF
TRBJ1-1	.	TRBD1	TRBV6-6	TGTGCCAGCAGTTACTCCGGGACAGGGGGCACTGAAGCTTTCTTT	CASSYSGTGGTEAFF
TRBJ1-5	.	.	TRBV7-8	TGTGCCAGCAGCTTAGAAGCAGGGCTACAGCCCCAGCATTTT	CASSLEAGLQPQHF
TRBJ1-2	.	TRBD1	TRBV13	TGTGCCAGCAGCTTAGGCCGGAAAGGGGGCGGGTATGGCTACACCTTC	CASSLGRKGGGYGYTF
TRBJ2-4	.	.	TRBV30	TGTGCCTGGAGTTCACAGCTGTTGACCAAAAACATTCAGTACTTC	CAWSSQLLTKNIQYF
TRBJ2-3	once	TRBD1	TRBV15	TGTGCCACCAGCGGCCAGAGGCGGACAGGCGGTACAGATACGCAGTATTTT	CATSGQRRTGGTDTQYF
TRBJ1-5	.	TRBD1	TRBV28	TGTGCCAGCAGGAAGGACAGGGTAAGACAGCCCCAGCATTTT	CASRKDRVRQPQHF
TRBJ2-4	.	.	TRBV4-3	TGCGCCAGCAGCCAAGATGGCGTTATCAAAAACATTCAGTACTTC	CASSQDGVIKNIQYF
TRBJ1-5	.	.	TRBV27	TGTGCCAGCGGCAGGATGTTTAGCAATCAGCCCCAGCATTTT	CASGRMFSNQPQHF
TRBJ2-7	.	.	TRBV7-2	TGTGCCAGCAGCTTAGTTGGGGGCGGGAGCTCCTACGAGCAGTACTTC	CASSLVGGGSSYEQYF
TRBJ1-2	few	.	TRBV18	TGTGCCAGCTCATCGGGCAGGGGACATCTGAACTATGGCTACACCTTC	CASSSGRGHLNYGYTF
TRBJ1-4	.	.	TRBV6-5	TGTGCCAGCAAGGTCGAGCAAGCTAATGAAAAACTGTTTTTT	CASKVEQANEKLFF
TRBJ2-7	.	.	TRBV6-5	TGTGCCAGCATTTCGCCCGGGGCCTACGAGCAGTACTTC	CASISPGAYEQYF
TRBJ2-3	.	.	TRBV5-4	TGTGCCAGCAGCTTGTGGGACAGCACAGATACGCAGTATTTT	CASSLWDSTDTQYF
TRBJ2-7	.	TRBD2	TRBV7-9	TGTGCCAGCAGTCAAGGACTAGCGGGAGATGAGCAGTACTTC	CASSQGLAGDEQYF